Sequencing of this TCR beta chain was carried out in a study of CD8 T cells in ankylosing spondylitis. For TCR beta, libraries came from quantitative 5'-RACE with molecular barcodes. TCRdb reanalysed the 5' RACE reads using MiXCR and keeps one entry per CDR3 protein. The sample contains fewer than 200,000 distinct CDR3 sequences, 9.8% of which appear only once. This TCR derives from a female donor with ankylosing spondylitis or in good health (not recorded which). The source material was blood, either unsorted or a sorted T cell fraction (not recorded which).

DNA for the CDR3: TGTGCCAGCACTTATGAGCAAGGGGGGGCCTACGAGCAGTACTTC. Residues: CASTYEQGGAYEQYF. The rearrangement uses TRBV6-5 and TRBJ2-7, with D possibly being TRBD2 (7 bases). CDR1 MNHEY and CDR2 SVGAGI come from the germline V gene. Trimming stripped 7 bases from V and 2 bases from J, with 18 bases between. The CDR3 extends over 15 amino acids.